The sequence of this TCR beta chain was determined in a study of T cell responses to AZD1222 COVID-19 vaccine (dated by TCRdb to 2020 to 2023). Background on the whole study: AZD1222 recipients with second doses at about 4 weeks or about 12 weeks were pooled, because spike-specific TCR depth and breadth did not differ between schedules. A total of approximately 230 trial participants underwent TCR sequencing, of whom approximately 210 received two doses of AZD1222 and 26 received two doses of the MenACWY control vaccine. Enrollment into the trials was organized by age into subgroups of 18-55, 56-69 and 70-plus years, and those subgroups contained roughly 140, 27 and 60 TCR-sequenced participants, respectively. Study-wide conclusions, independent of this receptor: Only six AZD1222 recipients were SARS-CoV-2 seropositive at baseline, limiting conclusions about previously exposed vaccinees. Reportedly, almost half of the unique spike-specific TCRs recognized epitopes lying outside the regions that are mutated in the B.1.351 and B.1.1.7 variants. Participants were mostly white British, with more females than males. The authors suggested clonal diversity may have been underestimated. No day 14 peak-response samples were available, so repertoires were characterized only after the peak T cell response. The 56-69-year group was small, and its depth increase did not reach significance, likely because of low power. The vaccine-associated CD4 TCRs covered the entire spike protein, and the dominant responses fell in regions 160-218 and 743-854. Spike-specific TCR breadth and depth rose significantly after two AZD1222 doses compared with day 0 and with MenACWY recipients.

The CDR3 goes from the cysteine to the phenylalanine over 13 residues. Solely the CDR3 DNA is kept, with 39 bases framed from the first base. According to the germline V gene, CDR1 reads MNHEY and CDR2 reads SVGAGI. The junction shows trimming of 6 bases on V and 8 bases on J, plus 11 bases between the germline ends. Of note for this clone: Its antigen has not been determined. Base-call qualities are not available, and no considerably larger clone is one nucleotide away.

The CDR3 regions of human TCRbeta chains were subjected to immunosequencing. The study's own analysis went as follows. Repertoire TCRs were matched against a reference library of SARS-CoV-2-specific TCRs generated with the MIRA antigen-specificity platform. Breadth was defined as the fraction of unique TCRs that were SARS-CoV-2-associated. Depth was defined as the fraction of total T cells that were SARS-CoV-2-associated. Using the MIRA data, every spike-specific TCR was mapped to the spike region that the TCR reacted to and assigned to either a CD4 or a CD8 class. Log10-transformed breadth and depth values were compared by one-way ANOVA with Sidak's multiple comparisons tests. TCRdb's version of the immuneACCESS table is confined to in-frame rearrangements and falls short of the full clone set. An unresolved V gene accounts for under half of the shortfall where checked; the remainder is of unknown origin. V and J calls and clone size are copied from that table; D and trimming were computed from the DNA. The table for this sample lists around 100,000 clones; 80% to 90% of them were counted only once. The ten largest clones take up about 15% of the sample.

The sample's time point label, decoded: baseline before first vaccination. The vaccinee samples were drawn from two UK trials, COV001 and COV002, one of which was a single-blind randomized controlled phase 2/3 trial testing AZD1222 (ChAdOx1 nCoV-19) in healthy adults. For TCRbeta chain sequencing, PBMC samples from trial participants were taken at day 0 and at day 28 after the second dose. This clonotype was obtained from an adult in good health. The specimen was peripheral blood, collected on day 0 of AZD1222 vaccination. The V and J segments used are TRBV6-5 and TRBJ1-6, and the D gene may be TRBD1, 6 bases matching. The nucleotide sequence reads TGTGCCAGCAGCCACAGGGTGTATTCACCCCTCCACTTT. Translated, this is CASSHRVYSPLHF.